This T cell receptor (beta chain) is drawn from a study of T cell responses to AZD1222 COVID-19 vaccine. Study-level information: Pooled in the analysis were second doses at about 4 or about 12 weeks. Study outcomes and limitations: Possibly, clonal diversity was underestimated; donors were largely white British and included more females. Researchers took repertoire samples only after the peak T cell response had come. Nearly half of spike-specific TCRs reportedly target unmutated variant regions.

The germline V gene has CDR1 MGHRA and CDR2 YSYEKL. The CDR3 spans 13 residues. The V end lost 3 bases, the J end lost 6 bases, and 9 bases lay between the germline ends. Turning to this clone: Its specificity is not known.

Profiled with immunoSEQ multiplex PCR; TCRdb holds only in-frame clones, not every one. The sample has more than 150,000 clones; 94% are singletons. The input for sequencing was peripheral blood, taken on day 0 of AZD1222 vaccination. The clonotype comes from an adult in good health. V and J are TRBV4-1 and TRBJ1-5; the D is unclear. CDR3 bases: TGCGCCAGCAGCCAGGACGAGGGTCAGCCCCAGCATTTT. Its translation is CASSQDEGQPQHF.